This T cell receptor (beta chain) comes out of a study of response to subunit inactivated influenza vaccine. Study-level findings and limits: Authors suggested that a seasonal influenza vaccination recruits few new T cells each time.

Each CDR3 protein gets one entry after TCRdb re-called the RT-PCR reads with MiXCR. The sample yields about 650,000 distinct CDR3 sequences, around 16% seen once. This CDR3 is 16 amino acids long. In germline, CDR1 is LGHDT, CDR2 YNNKEL (reference sequence). The J segment lost 1 base and the V segment lost 0 bases, leaving 2 bases of the junction unmatched. This clonotype was picked up many times. What it recognizes is unknown. The TCR comes from a man aged 50-60 years who received an inactivated influenza vaccine. The V call is TRBV3-1, the J call TRBJ2-7; 11 bases line up with TRBD2. The sample was PBMCs from blood, taken about 11 days after vaccination. CDR3 DNA: TGTGCCAGCAGCCAAGATACTAGCGGGAGTTCCTACGAGCAGTACTTC. Encoded protein: CASSQDTSGSSYEQYF.